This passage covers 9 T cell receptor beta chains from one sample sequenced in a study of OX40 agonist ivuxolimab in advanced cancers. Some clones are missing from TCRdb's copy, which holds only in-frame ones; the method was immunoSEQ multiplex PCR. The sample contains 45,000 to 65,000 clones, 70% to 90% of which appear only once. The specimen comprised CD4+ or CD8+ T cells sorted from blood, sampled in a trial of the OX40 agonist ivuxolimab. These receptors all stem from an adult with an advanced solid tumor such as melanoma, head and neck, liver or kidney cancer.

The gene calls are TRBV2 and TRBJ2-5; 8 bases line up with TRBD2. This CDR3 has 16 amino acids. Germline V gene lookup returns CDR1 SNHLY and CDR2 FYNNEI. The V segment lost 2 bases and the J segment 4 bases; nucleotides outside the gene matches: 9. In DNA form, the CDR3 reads TGTGCCAGCAGTGAAATCGGAGCGGGGGCGGGAGAGACCCAGTACTTC. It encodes CASSEIGAGAGETQYF.

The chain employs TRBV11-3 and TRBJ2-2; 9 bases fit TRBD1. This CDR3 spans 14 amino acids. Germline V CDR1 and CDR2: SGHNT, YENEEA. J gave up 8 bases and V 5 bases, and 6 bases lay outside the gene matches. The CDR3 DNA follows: TGTGCCAGCAGCCCAACCGGGACAGGGGGGGAGCTGTTTTTT. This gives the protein CASSPTGTGGELFF.

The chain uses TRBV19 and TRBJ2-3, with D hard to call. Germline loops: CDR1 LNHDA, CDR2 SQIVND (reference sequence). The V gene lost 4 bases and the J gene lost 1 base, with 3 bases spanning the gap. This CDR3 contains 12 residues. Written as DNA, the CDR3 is TGTGCCAGTAGTACCGGCACAGATACGCAGTATTTT. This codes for CASSTGTDTQYF.

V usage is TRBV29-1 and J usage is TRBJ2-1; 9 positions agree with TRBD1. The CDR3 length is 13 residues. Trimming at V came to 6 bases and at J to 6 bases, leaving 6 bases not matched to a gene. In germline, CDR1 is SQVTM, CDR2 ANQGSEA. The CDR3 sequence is CSVAGQGFNEQFF. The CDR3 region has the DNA TGCAGCGTCGCGGGACAGGGTTTCAATGAGCAGTTCTTC.

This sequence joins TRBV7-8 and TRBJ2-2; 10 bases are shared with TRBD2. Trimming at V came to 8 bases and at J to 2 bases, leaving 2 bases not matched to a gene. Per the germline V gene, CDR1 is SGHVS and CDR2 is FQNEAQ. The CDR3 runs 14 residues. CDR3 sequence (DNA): TGTGCCAGCCGGACTAGCGGAAACACCGGGGAGCTGTTTTTT. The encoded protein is CASRTSGNTGELFF.

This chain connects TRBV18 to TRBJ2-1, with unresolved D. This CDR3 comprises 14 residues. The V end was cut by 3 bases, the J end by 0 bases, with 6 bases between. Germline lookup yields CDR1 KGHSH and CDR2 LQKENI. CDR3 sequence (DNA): TGTGCCAGCTCACCCCTCCACTCCTACAATGAGCAGTTCTTC. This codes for CASSPLHSYNEQFF.

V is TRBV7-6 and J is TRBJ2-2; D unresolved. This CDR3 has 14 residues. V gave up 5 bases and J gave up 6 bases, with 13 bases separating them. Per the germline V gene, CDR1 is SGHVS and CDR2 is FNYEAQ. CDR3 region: CASSVKDRAGELFF. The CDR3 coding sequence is TGTGCCAGCAGCGTGAAGGACCGGGCCGGGGAGCTGTTTTTT.

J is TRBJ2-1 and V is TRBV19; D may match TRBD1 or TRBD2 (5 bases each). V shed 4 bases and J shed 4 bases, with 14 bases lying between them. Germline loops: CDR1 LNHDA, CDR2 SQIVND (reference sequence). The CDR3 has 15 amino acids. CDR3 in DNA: TGTGCCAGTAGTACTGGGACGGGGAAATACAATGAGCAGTTCTTC. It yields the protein CASSTGTGKYNEQFF.

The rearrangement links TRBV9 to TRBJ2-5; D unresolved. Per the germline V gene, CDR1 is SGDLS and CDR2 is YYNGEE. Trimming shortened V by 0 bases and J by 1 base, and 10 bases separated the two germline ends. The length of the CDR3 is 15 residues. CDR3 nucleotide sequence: TGTGCCAGCAGCGTAGGCAGGACGGGCCAAGAGACCCAGTACTTC. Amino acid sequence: CASSVGRTGQETQYF.